This entry features one T cell receptor (beta chain) sequence. Method: immunoSEQ multiplex PCR; TCRdb's copy keeps in-frame clones and lacks some. The sample yields 260,000 or so clones, 80% to 90% seen once. The CDR3 spans 17 residues. Germline CDR1 and CDR2: SGHTA and FQGNSA. The V and J ends lost 8 bases and 0 bases respectively, with 19 bases between them. The entry originates in a study of blood T cell repertoires in COVID-19. Study summary: Samples came from the United States, Italy and Spain, spanning acute and convalescent COVID-19. The cDNA or gDNA used as material had been derived from T cells, B-cell-depleted T cells, or PBMCs.

The TCR sequence derives from a woman aged 25 to 39 with acute COVID-19. Sequenced sample: PBMCs or T cells enriched from blood (not recorded which). The gene calls are TRBV7-2 and TRBJ2-2, with D uncertain. The CDR3 DNA follows: TGTGCCAGCGTCCCCCAGGCCAGGTTCGCGAACACCGGGGAGCTGTTTTTT. Translating gives CASVPQARFANTGELFF.